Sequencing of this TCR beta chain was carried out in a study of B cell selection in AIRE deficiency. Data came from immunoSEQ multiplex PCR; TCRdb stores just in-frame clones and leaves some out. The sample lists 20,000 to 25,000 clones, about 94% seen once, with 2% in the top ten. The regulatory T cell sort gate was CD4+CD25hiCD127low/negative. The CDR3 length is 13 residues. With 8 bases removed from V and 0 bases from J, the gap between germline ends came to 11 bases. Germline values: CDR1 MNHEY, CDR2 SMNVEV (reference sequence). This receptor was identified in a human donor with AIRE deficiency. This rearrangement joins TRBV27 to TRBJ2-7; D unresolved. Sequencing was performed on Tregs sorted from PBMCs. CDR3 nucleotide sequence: TGTGCCAGCCGGTACTTGAGCTCCTACGAGCAGTACTTC. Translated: CASRYLSSYEQYF.